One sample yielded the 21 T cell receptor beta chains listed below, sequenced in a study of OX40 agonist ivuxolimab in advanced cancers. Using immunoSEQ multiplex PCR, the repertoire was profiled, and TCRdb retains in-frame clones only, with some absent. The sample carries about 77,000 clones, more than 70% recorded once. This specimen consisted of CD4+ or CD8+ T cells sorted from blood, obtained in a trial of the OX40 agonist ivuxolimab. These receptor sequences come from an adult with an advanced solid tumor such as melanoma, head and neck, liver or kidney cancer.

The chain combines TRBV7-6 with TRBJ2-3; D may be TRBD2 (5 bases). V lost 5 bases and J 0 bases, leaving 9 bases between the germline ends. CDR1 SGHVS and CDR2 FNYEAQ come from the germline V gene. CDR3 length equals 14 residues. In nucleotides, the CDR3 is TGTGCCAGCAGCCCCGGGATAAGCACAGATACGCAGTATTTT. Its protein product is CASSPGISTDTQYF.

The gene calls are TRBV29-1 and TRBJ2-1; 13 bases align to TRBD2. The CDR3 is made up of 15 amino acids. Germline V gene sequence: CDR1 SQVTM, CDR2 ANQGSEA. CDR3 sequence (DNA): TGCAGAGAAGGACTAGCGGGGGCCTACTACAATGAGCAGTTCTTC. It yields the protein CREGLAGAYYNEQFF.

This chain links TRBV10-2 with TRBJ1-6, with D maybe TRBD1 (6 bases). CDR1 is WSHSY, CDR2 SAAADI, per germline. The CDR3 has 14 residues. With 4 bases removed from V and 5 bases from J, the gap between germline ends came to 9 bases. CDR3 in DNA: TGCGCCAGCAGTGGTCAGGGGAATAATTCACCCCTCCACTTT. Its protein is CASSGQGNNSPLHF.

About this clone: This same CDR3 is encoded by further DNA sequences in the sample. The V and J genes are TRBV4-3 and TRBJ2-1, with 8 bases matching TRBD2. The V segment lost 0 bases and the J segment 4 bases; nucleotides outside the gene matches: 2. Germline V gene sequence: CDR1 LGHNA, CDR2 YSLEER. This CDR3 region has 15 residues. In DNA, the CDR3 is TGCGCCAGCAGCCAAGATTTAGCGGGGTACAATGAGCAGTTCTTC. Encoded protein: CASSQDLAGYNEQFF.

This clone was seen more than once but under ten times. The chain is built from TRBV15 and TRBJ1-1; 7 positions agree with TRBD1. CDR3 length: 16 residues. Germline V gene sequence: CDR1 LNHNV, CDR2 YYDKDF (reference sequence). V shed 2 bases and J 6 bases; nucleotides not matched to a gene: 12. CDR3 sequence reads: CATSRQTGTVESEAFF. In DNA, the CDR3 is TGTGCCACCAGCAGACAGACCGGGACAGTCGAATCTGAAGCTTTCTTT.

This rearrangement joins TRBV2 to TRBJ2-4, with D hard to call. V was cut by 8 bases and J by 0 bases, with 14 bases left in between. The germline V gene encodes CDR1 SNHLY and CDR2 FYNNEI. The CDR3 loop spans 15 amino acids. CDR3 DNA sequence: TGTGCCAGCGGGTCAGACACTCTAGCCAAAAACATTCAGTACTTC. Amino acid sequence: CASGSDTLAKNIQYF. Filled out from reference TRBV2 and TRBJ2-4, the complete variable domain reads EPEVTQTPSHQVTQMGQEVILRCVPISNHLYFYWYRQILGQKVEFLVSFYNNEISEKSEIFDDQFSVERPDGSNFTLKIRSTKLEDSAMYFCASGSDTLAKNIQYFGAGTRLSVL.

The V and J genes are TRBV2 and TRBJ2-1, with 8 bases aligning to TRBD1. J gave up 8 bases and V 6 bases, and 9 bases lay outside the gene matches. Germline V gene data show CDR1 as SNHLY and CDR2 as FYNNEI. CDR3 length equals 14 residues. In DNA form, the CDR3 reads TGTGCCAGCAGCGGTCTTCCAGGGGGCGATGAGCAGTTCTTC. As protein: CASSGLPGGDEQFF.

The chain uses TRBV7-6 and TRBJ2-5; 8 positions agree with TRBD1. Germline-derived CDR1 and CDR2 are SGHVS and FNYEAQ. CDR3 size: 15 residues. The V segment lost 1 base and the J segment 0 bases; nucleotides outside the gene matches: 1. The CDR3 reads CASSLDRGDQETQYF. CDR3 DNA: TGTGCCAGCAGCTTAGACAGGGGGGACCAAGAGACCCAGTACTTC.

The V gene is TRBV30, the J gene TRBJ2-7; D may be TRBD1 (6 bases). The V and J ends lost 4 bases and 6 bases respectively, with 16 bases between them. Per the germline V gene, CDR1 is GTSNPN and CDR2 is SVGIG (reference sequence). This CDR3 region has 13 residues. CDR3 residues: CAWNAQPGAEQYF. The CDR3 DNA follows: TGTGCCTGGAATGCCCAACCAGGGGCCGAGCAGTACTTC. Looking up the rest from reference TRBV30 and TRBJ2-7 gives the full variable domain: SQTIHQWPATLVQPVGSPLSLECTVEGTSNPNLYWYRQAAGRGLQLLFYSVGIGQISSEVPQNLSASRPQDRQFILSSKKLLLSDSGFYLCAWNAQPGAEQYFGPGTRLTVT.

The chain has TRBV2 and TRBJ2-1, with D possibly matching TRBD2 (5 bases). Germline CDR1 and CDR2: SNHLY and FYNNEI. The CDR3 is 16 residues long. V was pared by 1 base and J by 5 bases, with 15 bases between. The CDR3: CASSEVRPGFHNEQFF. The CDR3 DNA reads TGTGCCAGCAGTGAAGTTCGTCCGGGGTTCCACAATGAGCAGTTCTTC.

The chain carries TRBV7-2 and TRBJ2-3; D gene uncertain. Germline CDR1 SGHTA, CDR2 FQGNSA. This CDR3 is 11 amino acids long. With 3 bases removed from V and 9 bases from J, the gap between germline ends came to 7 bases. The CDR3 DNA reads TGTGCCAGCAGCTTGGAGCTGACGCAGTATTTT. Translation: CASSLELTQYF. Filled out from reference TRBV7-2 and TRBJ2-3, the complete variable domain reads GAGVSQSPSNKVTEKGKDVELRCDPISGHTALYWYRQSLGQGLEFLIYFQGNSAPDKSGLPSDRFSAERTGGSVSTLTIQRTQQEDSAVYLCASSLELTQYFGPGTRLTVL.

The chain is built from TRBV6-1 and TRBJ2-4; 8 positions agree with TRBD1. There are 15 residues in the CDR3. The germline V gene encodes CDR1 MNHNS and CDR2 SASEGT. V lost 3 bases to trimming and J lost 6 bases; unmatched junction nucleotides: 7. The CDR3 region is CASSDRTGTLNIQYF. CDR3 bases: TGTGCCAGCAGTGACCGGACAGGGACTTTAAACATTCAGTACTTC.

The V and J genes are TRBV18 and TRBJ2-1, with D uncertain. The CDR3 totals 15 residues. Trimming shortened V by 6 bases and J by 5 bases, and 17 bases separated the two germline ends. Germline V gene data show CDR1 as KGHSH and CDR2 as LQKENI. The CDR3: CASSQQAKRHNEQFF. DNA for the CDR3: TGTGCCAGCTCGCAACAAGCCAAACGTCACAATGAGCAGTTCTTC.

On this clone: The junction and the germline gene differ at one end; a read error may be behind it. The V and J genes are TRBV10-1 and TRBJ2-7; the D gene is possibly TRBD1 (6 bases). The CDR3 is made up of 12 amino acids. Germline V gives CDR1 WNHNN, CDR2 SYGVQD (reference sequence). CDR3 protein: CASSESGGAVHF. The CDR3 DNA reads TGCGCCAGCAGTGAGTCTGGGGGCGCGGTCCACTTC.

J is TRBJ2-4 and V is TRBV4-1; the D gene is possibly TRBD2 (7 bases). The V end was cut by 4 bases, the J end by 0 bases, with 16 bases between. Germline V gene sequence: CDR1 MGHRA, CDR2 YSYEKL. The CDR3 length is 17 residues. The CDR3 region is CASSPLVGGLAKNIQYF. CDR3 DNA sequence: TGCGCCAGCAGCCCCCTGGTGGGGGGGCTAGCCAAAAACATTCAGTACTTC.

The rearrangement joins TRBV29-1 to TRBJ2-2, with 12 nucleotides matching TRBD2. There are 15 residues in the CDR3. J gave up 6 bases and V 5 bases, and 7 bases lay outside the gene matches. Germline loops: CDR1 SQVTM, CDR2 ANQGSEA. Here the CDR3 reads CSVTPSGRGAGELFF. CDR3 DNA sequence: TGCAGCGTTACCCCTAGCGGGAGGGGCGCCGGGGAGCTGTTTTTT.

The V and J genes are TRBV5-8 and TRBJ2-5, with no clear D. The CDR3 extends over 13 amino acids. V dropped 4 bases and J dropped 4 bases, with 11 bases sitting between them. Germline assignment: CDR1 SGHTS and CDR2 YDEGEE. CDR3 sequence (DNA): TGTGCCAGCAGCGCGTATTTCGGAGAGACCCAGTACTTC. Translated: CASSAYFGETQYF.

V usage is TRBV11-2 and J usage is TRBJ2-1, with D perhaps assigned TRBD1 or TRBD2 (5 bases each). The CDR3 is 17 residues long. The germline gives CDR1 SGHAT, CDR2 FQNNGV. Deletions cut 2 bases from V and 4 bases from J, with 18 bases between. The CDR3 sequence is CASSLRGAGSSYNEQFF. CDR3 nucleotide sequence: TGTGCCAGCAGCTTAAGGGGAGCCGGCAGCTCTTACAATGAGCAGTTCTTC.

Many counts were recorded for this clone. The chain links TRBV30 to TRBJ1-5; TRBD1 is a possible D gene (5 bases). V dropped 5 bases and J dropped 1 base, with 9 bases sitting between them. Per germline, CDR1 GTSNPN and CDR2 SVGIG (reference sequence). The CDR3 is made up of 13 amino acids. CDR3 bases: TGTGCCTGGGGTGGGGGAAGCAATCAGCCCCAGCATTTT. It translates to CAWGGGSNQPQHF.

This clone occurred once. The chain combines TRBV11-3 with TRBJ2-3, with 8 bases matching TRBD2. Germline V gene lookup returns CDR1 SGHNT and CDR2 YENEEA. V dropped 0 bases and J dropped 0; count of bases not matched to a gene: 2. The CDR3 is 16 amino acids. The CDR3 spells CASSLELAESTDTQYF. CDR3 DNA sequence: TGTGCCAGCAGCTTAGAACTAGCGGAGAGCACAGATACGCAGTATTTT.

DNA of the CDR3: TGTGCCAGCAGCATACCAGGGGTGACCACCGGGGAGCTGTTTTTT. This codes for CASSIPGVTTGELFF. This rearrangement joins TRBV7-2 to TRBJ2-2; maybe TRBD1 (6 bases). Per the germline V gene, CDR1 is SGHTA and CDR2 is FQGNSA. This CDR3 has 15 amino acids. Trimming stripped 5 bases from V and 4 bases from J, with 14 bases between.